This T cell receptor (beta chain) was captured in a study of T cells in Graves' hyperthyroidism and ophthalmopathy. Study-wide context: Peripheral blood specimens were obtained at initial diagnosis, prior to any treatment. Points from the study as a whole: Most expanded thyroid clonotypes above 0.001 recurred in blood.

This CDR3 region has 16 residues. Germline V gives CDR1 MNHNS, CDR2 SASEGT. The V and J ends lost 4 bases and 1 base, in that order; junction bases with no gene match: 7. This clonotype was seen only a few times. What it binds is unknown. Criteria for exclusion of patients were uncontrolled infection, other autoimmune disease, pregnancy or lactation. RNA transcripts gave rise to amplified TCR beta CDR3 regions. First-round RT-PCR with HTBI primers amplified the TCR CDR3 region. TCRdb processed the multiplex PCR reads anew with MiXCR; each CDR3 protein has one entry. The sample consists of over 650,000 distinct CDR3 sequences, about a sixth of them appearing once.

Sequenced input: blood. This chain connects TRBV6-1 to TRBJ2-1, with 7 bases lining up with TRBD1. This receptor was identified in a man between 18 and 29 years old with Graves' hyperthyroidism. For the CDR3, the DNA is TGTGCCAGCAGTGCCTCGACAGGGAATTCCTACAATGAGCAGTTCTTC. It is translated as CASSASTGNSYNEQFF.